The clone carrying this TCR beta chain has more than one count but fewer than ten. This entry is derived from a study of human T cells and chemical hapten exposure. The time point is: patch test 1, 2 weeks after DPC sensitization. The sample's treatment: therapeutic diphenylcyclopropenone sensitization with weekly scalp DPC. Blood draws came first, before each patch test. The library tagged individual cDNA molecules with unique molecular identifiers. Source study methods: Per sample, the median was 95,638 TCRs, with values from roughly 23,000 to 640,000. Each CDR3 protein is one row after TCRdb ran MiXCR on the RACE reads. Clone size and V and J calls follow TCRdb, not the original study. The table includes about 110,000 distinct CDR3 sequences, 9.5% to 12% detected once. V was clipped by 6 bases and J by 0 bases; unmatched bases: 8. CDR1 and CDR2 from the germline V gene are LNHDA and SQIVND (reference sequence). The CDR3 runs to 18 residues.

The genes are TRBV19 and TRBJ2-1; TRBD2 aligns across 13 bases. The sequenced sample was whole blood, obtained in connection with sensitization to the hapten diphenylcyclopropenone (DPC). This clonotype was sampled from a woman in her thirties or forties with alopecia areata. Some clones in this sample may be carry-over from other donors' samples. The CDR3: CASSVTSGRPSSYNEQFF. The CDR3 DNA is TGTGCCAGTAGCGTGACTAGCGGGAGGCCGAGCTCCTACAATGAGCAGTTCTTC.